This T cell receptor (beta chain) is drawn from a study of T cells after yellow fever vaccination. Regarding the study as a whole: Just a small share of clonotypes turned up in the CD4 compartment as well as the CD8 compartment. Abundant contaminating clonotypes from the bulk population could appear in FACS-sorted repertoires.

Generation of TCR cDNA used 5'RACE template switching (which added a universal primer site and UMIs). Via MiXCR, TCRdb re-called the 5' RACE reads, giving one row per CDR3 protein. The sample yields more than 75,000 distinct CDR3 sequences, about 8.4% seen once. This clonotype turned up a few times. The material was CD8+ T cells not binding an NS4B(214-222) dextramer, sorted from PBMCs, obtained more than 13 days after the first yellow fever vaccination. The receptor comes from a man aged 18 to 29 who received the YFV17D yellow fever vaccine.

CDR3 nucleotide sequence: TGCAGTGCTAGAGATTACCCCGACGAGCAGTACTTC. Its protein is CSARDYPDEQYF. The genes are TRBV20-1 and TRBJ2-7; D is undetermined. Germline-derived CDR1 and CDR2 are DFQATT and SNEGSKA (reference sequence). With 0 bases removed from V and 5 bases from J, the gap between germline ends came to 8 bases. The CDR3 sequence is 12 residues long.